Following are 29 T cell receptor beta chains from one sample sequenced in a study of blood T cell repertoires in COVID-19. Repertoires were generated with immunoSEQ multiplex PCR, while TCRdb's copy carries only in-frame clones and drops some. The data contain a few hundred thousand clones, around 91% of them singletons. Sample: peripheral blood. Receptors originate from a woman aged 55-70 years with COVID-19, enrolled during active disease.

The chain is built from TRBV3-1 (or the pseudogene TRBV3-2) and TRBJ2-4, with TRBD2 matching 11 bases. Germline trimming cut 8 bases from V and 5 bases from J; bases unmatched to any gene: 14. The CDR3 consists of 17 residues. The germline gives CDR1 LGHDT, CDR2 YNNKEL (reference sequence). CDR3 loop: CASLRGRLAGPQNIQYF. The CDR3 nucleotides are TGTGCCAGCCTGCGAGGGAGACTAGCGGGACCTCAAAACATTCAGTACTTC.

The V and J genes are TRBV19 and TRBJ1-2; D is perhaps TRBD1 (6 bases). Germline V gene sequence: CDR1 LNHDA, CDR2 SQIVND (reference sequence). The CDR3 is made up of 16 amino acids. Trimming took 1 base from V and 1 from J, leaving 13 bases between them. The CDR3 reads CASSIVWSRGNYGYTF. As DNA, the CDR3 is TGTGCCAGTAGTATAGTATGGTCCAGGGGTAACTATGGCTACACCTTC.

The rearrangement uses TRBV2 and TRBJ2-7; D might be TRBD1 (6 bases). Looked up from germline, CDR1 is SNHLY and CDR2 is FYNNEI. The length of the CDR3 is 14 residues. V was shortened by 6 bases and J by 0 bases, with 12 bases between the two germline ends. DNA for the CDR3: TGTGCCAGCAGCGCGACAGGACCCTCCTACGAGCAGTACTTC. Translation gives CASSATGPSYEQYF. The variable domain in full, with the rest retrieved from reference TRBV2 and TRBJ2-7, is EPEVTQTPSHQVTQMGQEVILRCVPISNHLYFYWYRQILGQKVEFLVSFYNNEISEKSEIFDDQFSVERPDGSNFTLKIRSTKLEDSAMYFCASSATGPSYEQYFGPGTRLTVT.

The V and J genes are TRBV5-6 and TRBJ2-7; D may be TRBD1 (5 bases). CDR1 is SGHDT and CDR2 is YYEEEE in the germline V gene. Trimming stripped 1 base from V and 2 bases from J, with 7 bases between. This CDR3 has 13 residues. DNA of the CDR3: TGTGCCAGCAGCTTGTCAGGGACCTACGAGCAGTACTTC. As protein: CASSLSGTYEQYF.

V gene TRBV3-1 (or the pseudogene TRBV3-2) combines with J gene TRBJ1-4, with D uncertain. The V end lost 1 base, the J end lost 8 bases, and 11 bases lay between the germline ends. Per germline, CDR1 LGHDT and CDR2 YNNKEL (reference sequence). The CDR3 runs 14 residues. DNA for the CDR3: TGTGCCAGCAGCCAAGCACGACTTAGCGAAAAACTGTTTTTT. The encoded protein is CASSQARLSEKLFF.

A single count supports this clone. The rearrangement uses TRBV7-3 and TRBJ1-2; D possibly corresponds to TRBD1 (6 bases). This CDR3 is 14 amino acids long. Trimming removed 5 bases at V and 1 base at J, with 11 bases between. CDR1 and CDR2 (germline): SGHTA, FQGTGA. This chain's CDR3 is CASSPGTHNYGYTF. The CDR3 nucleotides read TGTGCCAGCAGCCCCGGGACACATAACTATGGCTACACCTTC.

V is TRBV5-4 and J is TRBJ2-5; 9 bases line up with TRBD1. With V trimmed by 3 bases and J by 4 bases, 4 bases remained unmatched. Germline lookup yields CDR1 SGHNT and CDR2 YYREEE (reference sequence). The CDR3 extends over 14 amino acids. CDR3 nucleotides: TGTGCCAGCAGCTCGACAGGGGGTAGAGAGACCCAGTACTTC. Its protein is CASSSTGGRETQYF.

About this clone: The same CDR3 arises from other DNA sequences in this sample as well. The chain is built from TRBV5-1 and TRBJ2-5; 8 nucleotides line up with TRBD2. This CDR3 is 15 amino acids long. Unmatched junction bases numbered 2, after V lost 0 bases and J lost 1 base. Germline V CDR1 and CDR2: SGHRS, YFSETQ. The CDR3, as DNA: TGCGCCAGCAGCTTGGCGGGGGGGCCCCAAGAGACCCAGTACTTC. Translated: CASSLAGGPQETQYF.

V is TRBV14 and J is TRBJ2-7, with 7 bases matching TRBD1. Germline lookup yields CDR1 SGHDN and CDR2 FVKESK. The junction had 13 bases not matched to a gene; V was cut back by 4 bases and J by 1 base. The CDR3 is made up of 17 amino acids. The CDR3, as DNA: TGTGCCAGCAGCCGGCGGACTTGGGGGACAGAGTCCTACGAGCAGTACTTC. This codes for CASSRRTWGTESYEQYF.

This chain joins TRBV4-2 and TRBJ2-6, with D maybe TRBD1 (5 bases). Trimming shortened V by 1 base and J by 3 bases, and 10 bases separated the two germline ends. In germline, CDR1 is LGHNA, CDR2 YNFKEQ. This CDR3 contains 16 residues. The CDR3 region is CASSQVVGVGANVLTF. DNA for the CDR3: TGTGCCAGCAGCCAAGTGGTAGGGGTTGGGGCCAACGTCCTGACTTTC.

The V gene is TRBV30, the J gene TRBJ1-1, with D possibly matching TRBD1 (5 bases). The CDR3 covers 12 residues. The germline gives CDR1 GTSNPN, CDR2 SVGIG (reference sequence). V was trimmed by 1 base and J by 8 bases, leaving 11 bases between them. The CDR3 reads CAWSAGREEAFF. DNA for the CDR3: TGTGCCTGGAGTGCAGGGAGGGAAGAAGCTTTCTTT.

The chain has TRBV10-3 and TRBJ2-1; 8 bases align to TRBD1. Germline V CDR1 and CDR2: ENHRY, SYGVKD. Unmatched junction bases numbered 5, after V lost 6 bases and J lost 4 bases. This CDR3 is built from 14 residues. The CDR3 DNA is TGTGCCATCAGCCCCCGGGACAGGTACAATGAGCAGTTCTTC. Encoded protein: CAISPRDRYNEQFF.

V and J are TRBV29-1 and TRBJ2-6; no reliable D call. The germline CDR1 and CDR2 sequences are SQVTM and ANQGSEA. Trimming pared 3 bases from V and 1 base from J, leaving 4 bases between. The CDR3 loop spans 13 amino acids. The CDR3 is CSVDQSGANVLTF. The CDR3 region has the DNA TGCAGCGTTGACCAATCTGGGGCCAACGTCCTGACTTTC. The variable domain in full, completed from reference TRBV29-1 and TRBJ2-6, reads SAVISQKPSRDICQRGTSLTIQCQVDSQVTMMFWYRQQPGQSLTLIATANQGSEATYESGFVIDKFPISRPNLTFSTLTVSNMSPEDSSIYLCSVDQSGANVLTFGAGSRLTVL.

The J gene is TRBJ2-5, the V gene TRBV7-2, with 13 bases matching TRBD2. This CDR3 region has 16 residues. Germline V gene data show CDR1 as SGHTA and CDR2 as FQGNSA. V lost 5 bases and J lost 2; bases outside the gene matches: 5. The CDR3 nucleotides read TGTGCCAGCAGCCGGACTAGCGGGGGACAACAAGAGACCCAGTACTTC. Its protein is CASSRTSGGQQETQYF.

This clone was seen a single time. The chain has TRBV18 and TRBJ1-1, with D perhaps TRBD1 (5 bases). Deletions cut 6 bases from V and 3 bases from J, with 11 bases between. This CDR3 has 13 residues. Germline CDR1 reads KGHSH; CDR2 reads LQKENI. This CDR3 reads CASSDRRDTEAFF. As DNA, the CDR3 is TGTGCCAGCTCTGACAGAAGGGACACTGAAGCTTTCTTT.

The CDR3 coding sequence is TGCGCCAGCAGCTTGGTACCGGAGGCTGGTGGCTACACCTTC. This sequence encodes CASSLVPEAGGYTF. The chain joins TRBV5-1 to TRBJ1-2; D uncertain. The germline gives CDR1 SGHRS, CDR2 YFSETQ. The length of the CDR3 is 14 residues. Trimming left V 0 bases short and J 7 bases short, with 13 bases between.

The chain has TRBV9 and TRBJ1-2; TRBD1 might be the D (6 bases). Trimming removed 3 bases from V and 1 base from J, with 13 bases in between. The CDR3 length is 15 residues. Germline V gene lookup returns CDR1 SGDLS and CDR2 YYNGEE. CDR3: CASSEGDTHNYGYTF. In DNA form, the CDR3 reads TGTGCCAGCAGCGAGGGGGACACCCATAACTATGGCTACACCTTC.

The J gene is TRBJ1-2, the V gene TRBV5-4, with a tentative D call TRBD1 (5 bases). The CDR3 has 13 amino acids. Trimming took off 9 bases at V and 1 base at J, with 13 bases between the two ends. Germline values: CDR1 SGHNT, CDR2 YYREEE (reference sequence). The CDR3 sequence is CAIPRAFNYGYTF. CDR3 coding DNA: TGTGCCATACCCAGGGCCTTTAACTATGGCTACACCTTC.

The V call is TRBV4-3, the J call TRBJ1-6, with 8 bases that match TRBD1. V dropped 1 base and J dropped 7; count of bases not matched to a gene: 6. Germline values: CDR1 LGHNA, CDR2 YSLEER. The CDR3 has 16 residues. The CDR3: CASSQGPGQDNSPLHF. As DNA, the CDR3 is TGCGCCAGCAGCCAAGGGCCGGGACAGGACAATTCACCCCTCCACTTT.

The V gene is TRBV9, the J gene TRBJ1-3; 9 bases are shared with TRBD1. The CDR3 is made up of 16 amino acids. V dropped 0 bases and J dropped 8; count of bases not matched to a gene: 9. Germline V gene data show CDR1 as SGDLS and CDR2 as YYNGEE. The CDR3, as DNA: TGTGCCAGCAGCGTAGCGACGGGACAGGGAGCGGACACCATATATTTT. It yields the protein CASSVATGQGADTIYF.

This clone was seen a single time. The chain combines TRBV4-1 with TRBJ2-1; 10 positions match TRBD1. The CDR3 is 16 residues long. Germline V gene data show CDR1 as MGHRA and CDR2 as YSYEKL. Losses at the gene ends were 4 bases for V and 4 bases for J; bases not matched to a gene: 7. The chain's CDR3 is CASSPERDRGYNEQFF. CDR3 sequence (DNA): TGCGCCAGCAGCCCTGAGCGGGACAGGGGATACAATGAGCAGTTCTTC.

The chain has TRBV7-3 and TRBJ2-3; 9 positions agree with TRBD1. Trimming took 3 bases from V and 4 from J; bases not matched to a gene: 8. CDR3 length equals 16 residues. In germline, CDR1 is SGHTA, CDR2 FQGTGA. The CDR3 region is CASSFEGTGRSDTQYF. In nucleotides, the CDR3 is TGTGCCAGCAGCTTCGAGGGGACAGGGAGATCAGATACGCAGTATTTT.

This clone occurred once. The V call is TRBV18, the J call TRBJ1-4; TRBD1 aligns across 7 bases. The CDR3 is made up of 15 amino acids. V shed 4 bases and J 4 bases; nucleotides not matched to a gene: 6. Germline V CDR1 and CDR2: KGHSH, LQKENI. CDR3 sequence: CASSRGQVNNEKLFF. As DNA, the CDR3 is TGTGCCAGCTCACGTGGACAGGTCAATAATGAAAAACTGTTTTTT.

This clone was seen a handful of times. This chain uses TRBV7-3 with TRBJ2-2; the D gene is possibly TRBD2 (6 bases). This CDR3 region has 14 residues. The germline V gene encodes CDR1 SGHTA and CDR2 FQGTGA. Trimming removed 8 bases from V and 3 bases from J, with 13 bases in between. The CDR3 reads CASEAGRDTGELFF. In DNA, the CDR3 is TGTGCCAGCGAGGCGGGGAGAGACACCGGGGAGCTGTTTTTT.

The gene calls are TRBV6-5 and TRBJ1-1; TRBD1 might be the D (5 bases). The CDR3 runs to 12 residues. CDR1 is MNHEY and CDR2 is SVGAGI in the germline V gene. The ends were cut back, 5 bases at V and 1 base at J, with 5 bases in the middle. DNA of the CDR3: TGTGCCAGCAGTACAGGGAACACTGAAGCTTTCTTT. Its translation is CASSTGNTEAFF.

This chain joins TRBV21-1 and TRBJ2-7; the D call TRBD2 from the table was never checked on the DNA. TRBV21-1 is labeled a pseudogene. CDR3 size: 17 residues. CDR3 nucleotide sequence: TGTGCCAGCAGTCCCCGGGCTAGCGGGGGGCGTCCCTACGAGCAGTACTTC. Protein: CASSPRASGGRPYEQYF.

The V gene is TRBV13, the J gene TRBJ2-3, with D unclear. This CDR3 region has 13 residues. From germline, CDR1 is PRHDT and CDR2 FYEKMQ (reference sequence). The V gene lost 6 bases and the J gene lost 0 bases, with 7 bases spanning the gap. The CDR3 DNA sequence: TGTGCCAGCAGAAGAGGTAGCACAGATACGCAGTATTTT. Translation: CASRRGSTDTQYF. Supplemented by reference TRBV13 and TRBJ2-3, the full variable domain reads AAGVIQSPRHLIKEKRETATLKCYPIPRHDTVYWYQQGPGQDPQFLISFYEKMQSDKGSIPDRFSAQQFSDYHSELNMSSLELGDSALYFCASRRGSTDTQYFGPGTRLTVL.

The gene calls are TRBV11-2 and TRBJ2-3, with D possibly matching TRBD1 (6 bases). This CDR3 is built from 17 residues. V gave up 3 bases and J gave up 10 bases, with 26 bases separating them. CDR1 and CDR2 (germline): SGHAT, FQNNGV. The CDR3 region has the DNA TGTGCCAGCAGCTTCCCACCGACAACAGGGTTGTCTCGCGCGCAGTATTTT. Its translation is CASSFPPTTGLSRAQYF.

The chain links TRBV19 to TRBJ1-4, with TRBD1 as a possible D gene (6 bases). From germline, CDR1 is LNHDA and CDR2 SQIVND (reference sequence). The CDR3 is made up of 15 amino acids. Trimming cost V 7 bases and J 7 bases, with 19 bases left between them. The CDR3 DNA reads TGTGCCAGTATGCCAGGGGAGTCGGTTGGTGAAAAACTGTTTTTT. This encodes CASMPGESVGEKLFF.